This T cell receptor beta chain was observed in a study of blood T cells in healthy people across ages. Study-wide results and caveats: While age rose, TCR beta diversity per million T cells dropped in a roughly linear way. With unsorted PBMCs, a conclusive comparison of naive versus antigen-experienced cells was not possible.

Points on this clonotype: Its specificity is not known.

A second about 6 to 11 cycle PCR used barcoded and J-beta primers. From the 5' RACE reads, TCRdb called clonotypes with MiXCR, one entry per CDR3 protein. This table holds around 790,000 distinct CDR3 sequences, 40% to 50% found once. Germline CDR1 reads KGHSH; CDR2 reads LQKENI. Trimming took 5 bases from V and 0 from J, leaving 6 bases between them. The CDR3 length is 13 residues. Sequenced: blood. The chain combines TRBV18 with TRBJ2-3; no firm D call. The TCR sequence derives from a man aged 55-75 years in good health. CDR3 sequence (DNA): TGTGCCAGCTCAATAAAGAGCACAGATACGCAGTATTTT. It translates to CASSIKSTDTQYF. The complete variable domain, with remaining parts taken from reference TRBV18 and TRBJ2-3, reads NAGVMQNPRHLVRRRGQEARLRCSPMKGHSHVYWYRQLPEEGLKFMVYLQKENIIDESGMPKERFSAEFPKEGPSILRIQQVVRGDSAAYFCASSIKSTDTQYFGPGTRLTVL.